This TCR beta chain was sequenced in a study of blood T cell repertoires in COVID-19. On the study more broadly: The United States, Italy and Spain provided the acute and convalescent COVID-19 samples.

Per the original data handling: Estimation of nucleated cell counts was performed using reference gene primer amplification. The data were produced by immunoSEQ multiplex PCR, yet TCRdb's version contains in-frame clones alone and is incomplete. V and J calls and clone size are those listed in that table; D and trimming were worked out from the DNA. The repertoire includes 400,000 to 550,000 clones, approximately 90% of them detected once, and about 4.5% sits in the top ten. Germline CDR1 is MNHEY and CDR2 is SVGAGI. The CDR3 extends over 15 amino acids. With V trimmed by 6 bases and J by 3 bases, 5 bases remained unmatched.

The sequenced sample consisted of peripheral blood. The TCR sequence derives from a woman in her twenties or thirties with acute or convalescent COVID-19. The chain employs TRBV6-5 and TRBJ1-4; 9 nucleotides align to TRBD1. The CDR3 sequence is CASRPQGAANEKLFF. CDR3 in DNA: TGTGCCAGCAGACCACAGGGGGCGGCTAATGAAAAACTGTTTTTT.